These T cell receptor beta chains were read from a single sample in a study of blood T cell repertoires in COVID-19. Profiling relied on immunoSEQ multiplex PCR, and the TCRdb table lists in-frame clones only, not all of them. There are 270,000 or so clones in the sample; 85% to 95% occur only once, and 2.8% lies in the top ten. The sequenced sample consisted of PBMCs or T cells enriched from blood (not recorded which). These receptors were taken from a middle-aged man who had been exposed to COVID-19. The CDR3 runs from the conserved cysteine through the conserved F or W. A D gene is named only where the DNA matches it firmly. Part of the rows lack a size; the others show once, few, many or a class for expanded clones.

j_gene,d_gene,abundance,v_gene,CDR3aa,CDR3nt
TRBJ2-2,TRBD1,.,TRBV29-1,CSVEPQQGARTGELFF,TGCAGCGTTGAACCCCAACAGGGGGCGCGAACCGGGGAGCTGTTTTTT
TRBJ1-1,TRBD1,.,TRBV29-1,CSVGWQGALNTEAFF,TGCAGCGTTGGGTGGCAGGGGGCCTTGAACACTGAAGCTTTCTTT
TRBJ2-7,TRBD2,.,TRBV6-4,CASAIGTSGRQEQYF,TGTGCCAGCGCTATTGGGACTAGCGGGAGGCAAGAGCAGTACTTC
TRBJ2-3,TRBD1,.,TRBV24-1,CATSDPGQDTDTQYF,TGTGCCACCAGTGACCCGGGACAGGACACAGATACGCAGTATTTT
TRBJ1-2,TRBD1,.,TRBV4-1,CASSQDRDRENYGYTF,TGCGCCAGCAGCCAAGATCGGGACAGAGAGAACTATGGCTACACCTTC
TRBJ1-1,.,.,TRBV19,CASSINSGTEAFF,TGTGCCAGTAGTATCAACAGCGGGACTGAAGCTTTCTTT
TRBJ2-3,.,.,TRBV7-9,CASDYSDTQYF,TGTGCCAGCGATTACTCGGATACGCAGTATTTT
TRBJ1-1,TRBD1,.,TRBV5-1,CASSLTTGTGGARTEAFF,TGCGCCAGCAGCTTAACAACCGGGACAGGGGGCGCGAGAACTGAAGCTTTCTTT
TRBJ1-5,TRBD1,once,TRBV7-2,CASSRTGYSNQPQHF,TGTGCCAGCAGCCGGACAGGGTATAGCAATCAGCCCCAGCATTTT
TRBJ2-3,.,.,TRBV7-9,CATLELGAQYF,TGTGCCACCCTAGAGCTGGGAGCGCAGTATTTT
TRBJ1-1,.,once,TRBV4-1,CASSQGQDGRKAFF,TGCGCCAGCAGCCAAGGACAGGACGGCCGGAAAGCTTTCTTT
TRBJ1-1,.,.,TRBV15,CATSRGRDMNTEAFF,TGTGCCACCAGCAGAGGAAGGGACATGAACACTGAAGCTTTCTTT